Each of the 28 T cell receptor beta chains below was sequenced from the same sample in a study of OX40 agonist ivuxolimab in advanced cancers. Produced via immunoSEQ multiplex PCR; TCRdb's table is partial and in-frame only. The table includes 30,000 to 40,000 clones, 92% detected once. The material was CD4+ or CD8+ T cells sorted from blood, obtained in a trial of the OX40 agonist ivuxolimab. These receptors came from an adult with an advanced solid tumor such as melanoma, head and neck, liver or kidney cancer.

This rearrangement joins TRBV28 to TRBJ1-5; the match to TRBD1 covers 9 bases. This CDR3 region has 14 residues. Germline CDR1 MDHEN, CDR2 SYDVKM. J gave up 5 bases and V 5 bases, and 4 bases lay outside the gene matches. The CDR3 nucleotides are TGTGCCAGCAGTCCCGGGACAGGGTATCAGCCCCAGCATTTT. Amino acid sequence: CASSPGTGYQPQHF.

This clone was observed once. The rearrangement joins TRBV27 to TRBJ2-2; D remains unclear. Trimming cost V 3 bases and J 6 bases, with 5 bases left between them. The CDR3 has 12 amino acids. Germline-derived CDR1 and CDR2 are MNHEY and SMNVEV (reference sequence). CDR3 sequence reads: CASSLRSGELFF. CDR3 sequence (DNA): TGTGCCAGCAGTTTGCGTTCCGGGGAGCTGTTTTTT.

The chain employs TRBV7-6 and TRBJ2-1, with 9 bases fitting TRBD2. Germline V gene data show CDR1 as SGHVS and CDR2 as FNYEAQ. V lost 1 base to trimming and J lost 2 bases; unmatched junction nucleotides: 0. CDR3 size: 15 residues. CDR3 amino acids: CASSLGGGAYNEQFF. The CDR3 DNA follows: TGTGCCAGCAGCTTAGGCGGGGGGGCCTACAATGAGCAGTTCTTC.

V is TRBV7-2 and J is TRBJ2-3; no firm D call. The V and J ends lost 1 base and 5 bases respectively, with 4 bases between them. From germline, CDR1 is SGHTA and CDR2 FQGNSA. CDR3 length: 12 residues. CDR3 region: CASSLVVDTQYF. The CDR3 coding sequence is TGTGCCAGCAGCTTAGTCGTAGATACGCAGTATTTT.

V usage is TRBV6-5 and J usage is TRBJ1-4; maybe TRBD1 (5 bases). This CDR3 is built from 13 residues. Trimming removed 10 bases at V and 4 bases at J, with 13 bases between. Germline V CDR1 and CDR2: MNHEY, SVGAGI. CDR3 in DNA: TGTGCCACCCAGGGTTATGGTAATGAAAAACTGTTTTTT. Protein product: CATQGYGNEKLFF.

The chain recombines TRBV7-9 with TRBJ2-5; TRBD2 is a possible D gene (7 bases). V was shortened by 4 bases and J by 5 bases, with 17 bases between the two germline ends. The CDR3 length is 15 residues. Germline CDR1 reads SEHNR; CDR2 reads FQNEAQ (reference sequence). CDR3 nucleotide sequence: TGTGCCAGCAGCTCTGTGGGGGGGCGATTGGAGACCCAGTACTTC. As protein: CASSSVGGRLETQYF.

The V call is TRBV6-5, the J call TRBJ2-5; 8 bases agree with TRBD1. The germline CDR1 and CDR2 sequences are MNHEY and SVGAGI. The V gene end was trimmed by 1 base and the J gene end by 5 bases; junction bases not matched to a gene: 9. This CDR3 region has 16 residues. The CDR3 coding sequence is TGTGCCAGCAGTTACTTCGTCAGGGGGCGCGTCGAGACCCAGTACTTC. It is translated as CASSYFVRGRVETQYF.

The V and J genes are TRBV7-6 and TRBJ1-1; 7 bases are a match to TRBD1. V was pared by 6 bases and J by 0 bases, with 16 bases of the junction left unmatched. The CDR3 loop spans 18 amino acids. Germline values: CDR1 SGHVS, CDR2 FNYEAQ. The CDR3 DNA sequence: TGTGCCAGCAGAAAAATTCCCGTCAGGGGGGGAATGAACACTGAAGCTTTCTTT. It is translated as CASRKIPVRGGMNTEAFF.

V gene TRBV7-6 combines with J gene TRBJ2-3; no clear D. V was clipped by 1 base and J by 0 bases, with 8 bases between them. This CDR3 comprises 15 residues. From germline, CDR1 is SGHVS and CDR2 FNYEAQ. In nucleotides, the CDR3 is TGTGCCAGCAGCTTAGAGGGTGAAAGCACAGATACGCAGTATTTT. It is translated as CASSLEGESTDTQYF.

This sequence joins TRBV7-9 and TRBJ1-1, with 11 bases aligning to TRBD1. This CDR3 region has 17 residues. V lost 4 bases and J lost 6; bases outside the gene matches: 13. CDR1 SEHNR and CDR2 FQNEAQ come from the germline V gene (reference sequence). This CDR3 is CASSSTILPGQGAEAFF. The CDR3 bases are TGTGCCAGCAGCTCCACAATCCTGCCGGGACAGGGGGCTGAAGCTTTCTTT.

This clone was observed once. The chain uses TRBV5-4 and TRBJ2-3, with a possible D match to TRBD2 (6 bases). This CDR3 is built from 16 residues. V gave up 2 bases and J gave up 5 bases, with 18 bases separating them. Germline CDR1 and CDR2: SGHNT and YYREEE (reference sequence). The DNA for the CDR3 is TGTGCCAGCAGCTTATTCACGGGAGTTTTAGTAGATACGCAGTATTTT. The encoded protein is CASSLFTGVLVDTQYF.

The chain links TRBV27 to TRBJ2-1, with 13 nucleotides matching TRBD2. The CDR3 consists of 14 residues. The trim removed 5 bases at V and 7 bases at J, leaving 2 bases unmatched. From germline, CDR1 is MNHEY and CDR2 SMNVEV (reference sequence). CDR3 sequence: CASSGLAGDNEQFF. The CDR3 region has the DNA TGTGCCAGCAGTGGACTAGCGGGAGATAATGAGCAGTTCTTC.

The chain is built from TRBV28 and TRBJ2-3, with D hard to call. Germline values: CDR1 MDHEN, CDR2 SYDVKM. The CDR3 runs 12 residues. Deletions cut 6 bases from V and 0 bases from J, with 4 bases between. The chain's CDR3 is CASRGSTDTQYF. The CDR3 nucleotides read TGTGCCAGCAGAGGTAGCACAGATACGCAGTATTTT. Drawing the rest from reference TRBV28 and TRBJ2-3, the complete variable domain is DVKVTQSSRYLVKRTGEKVFLECVQDMDHENMFWYRQDPGLGLRLIYFSYDVKMKEKGDIPEGYSVSREKKERFSLILESASTNQTSMYLCASRGSTDTQYFGPGTRLTVL.

CDR3 in DNA: TGTGCCAGCAGTACCTCCGTGGGACTAGGGAAACCGAGCTCCTACGAGCAGTACTTC. Translation: CASSTSVGLGKPSSYEQYF. The chain has TRBV2 and TRBJ2-7, with TRBD2 identical over 8 bases. CDR3 size: 19 residues. Germline CDR1 reads SNHLY; CDR2 reads FYNNEI. V shed 5 bases, J shed 0 bases, and the junction held 18 bases outside the gene matches.

This clone occurred once. The chain couples TRBV6-1 to TRBJ1-4; the D is unclear. Germline values: CDR1 MNHNS, CDR2 SASEGT. This CDR3 is built from 13 residues. Deletions cut 3 bases from V and 0 bases from J, with 2 bases between. The CDR3 sequence is CASSEATNEKLFF. In DNA, the CDR3 is TGTGCCAGCAGTGAGGCAACTAATGAAAAACTGTTTTTT.

This chain links TRBV7-9 with TRBJ1-2; D is undetermined. The germline V gene encodes CDR1 SEHNR and CDR2 FQNEAQ (reference sequence). This CDR3 has 13 residues. Trimming removed 1 base from V and 7 bases from J, with 10 bases in between. As DNA, the CDR3 is TGTGCCAGCAGCTTAGGTCCCCAGCTTGGCTACACCTTC. Protein product: CASSLGPQLGYTF.

This chain connects TRBV4-3 to TRBJ2-1, with D maybe TRBD2 (6 bases). With 4 bases removed from V and 8 bases from J, the gap between germline ends came to 9 bases. Germline V CDR1 and CDR2: LGHNA, YSLEER. CDR3 length: 12 residues. The chain's CDR3 is CASSRSGDEQFF. For the CDR3, the DNA is TGCGCCAGCAGCCGCTCGGGGGATGAGCAGTTCTTC.

The count of this clone is one. The genes are TRBV18 and TRBJ1-1, with D tentatively TRBD1 (5 bases). The CDR3 runs 15 residues. Trimming pared 2 bases from V and 0 bases from J, leaving 10 bases between. The germline V gene encodes CDR1 KGHSH and CDR2 LQKENI. The CDR3 DNA follows: TGTGCCAGCTCACCAATCAGGGCCATGAACACTGAAGCTTTCTTT. It yields the protein CASSPIRAMNTEAFF. The whole variable domain, remainder taken from reference TRBV18 and TRBJ1-1, is NAGVMQNPRHLVRRRGQEARLRCSPMKGHSHVYWYRQLPEEGLKFMVYLQKENIIDESGMPKERFSAEFPKEGPSILRIQQVVRGDSAAYFCASSPIRAMNTEAFFGQGTRLTVV.

This chain links TRBV7-3 with TRBJ2-7; no clear D. The CDR3 is 13 residues long. Germline V lookup: CDR1 SGHTA, CDR2 FQGTGA. Deletions cut 2 bases from V and 3 bases from J, with 8 bases between. CDR3 protein: CASSLVGNYEQYF. The CDR3 DNA reads TGTGCCAGCAGCTTAGTAGGCAACTACGAGCAGTACTTC.

The chain carries TRBV10-2 and TRBJ2-4, with D possibly matching TRBD2 (6 bases). V lost 3 bases and J lost 8, with 17 bases in between. The CDR3 totals 15 residues. CDR1 and CDR2 from the germline V gene are WSHSY and SAAADI. CDR3 DNA sequence: TGCGCCAGCAGTGACCTCGGGGCCACGGGAGACATTCAGTACTTC. This translates into CASSDLGATGDIQYF.

The CDR3, as DNA: TGTGCCACCACTTCTGGACAGGGTGGCCATGAGCAGTTCTTC. Protein: CATTSGQGGHEQFF. The chain has TRBV15 and TRBJ2-1; 8 nucleotides align to TRBD1. Germline V gene lookup returns CDR1 LNHNV and CDR2 YYDKDF (reference sequence). The J segment lost 8 bases and the V segment lost 7 bases, leaving 10 bases of the junction unmatched. CDR3 length: 14 residues.

This chain uses TRBV10-2 with TRBJ1-4; tentatively, D is TRBD1 (5 bases). CDR3 size: 14 residues. V lost 4 bases to trimming and J lost 2 bases, with 8 bases between them. Germline values: CDR1 WSHSY, CDR2 SAAADI. Here the CDR3 reads CASSAGVTNEKLFF. CDR3 sequence (DNA): TGCGCCAGCAGTGCGGGGGTGACTAATGAAAAACTGTTTTTT.

The chain couples TRBV27 to TRBJ2-3; the match to TRBD2 covers 8 bases. V was pared by 6 bases and J by 4 bases, with 15 bases of the junction left unmatched. The CDR3 sequence is 17 residues long. CDR1 and CDR2 from the germline V gene are MNHEY and SMNVEV (reference sequence). Here the CDR3 reads CASRAWGEREMSDTQYF. CDR3 sequence (DNA): TGTGCCAGCAGGGCCTGGGGGGAGCGGGAGATGTCAGATACGCAGTATTTT.

The chain links TRBV6-1 to TRBJ2-2; TRBD1 is a possible D gene (6 bases). In germline, CDR1 is MNHNS, CDR2 SASEGT. Trimming left V 4 bases short and J 1 base short, with 13 bases between. This CDR3 is built from 16 residues. In DNA, the CDR3 is TGTGCCAGCAGTGGGGGTTTACAGGGGAACACCGGGGAGCTGTTTTTT. The encoded protein is CASSGGLQGNTGELFF.

This clone showed up just once. This chain joins TRBV27 and TRBJ2-3; D may be TRBD1 or TRBD2 (6 bases each). The germline CDR1 and CDR2 sequences are MNHEY and SMNVEV (reference sequence). V was pared by 4 bases and J by 0 bases, with 11 bases between. CDR3 size: 15 residues. CDR3 nucleotides: TGTGCCAGCAGTTACCAAGGGGGGAGCACAGATACGCAGTATTTT. It encodes CASSYQGGSTDTQYF.

This clone ranks as medium-sized (0.01 to 0.1%). This sequence joins TRBV19 and TRBJ2-2; no firm D call. Trimming left V 5 bases short and J 7 bases short, with 5 bases between. The CDR3 has 11 amino acids. Germline assignment: CDR1 LNHDA and CDR2 SQIVND (reference sequence). CDR3 bases: TGTGCCAGTAGTGTATTCGGGGAGCTGTTTTTT. Amino acid sequence: CASSVFGELFF.

This clone was observed once. The chain combines TRBV19 with TRBJ2-1; D unclear. Trimming took 7 bases from V and 5 from J, leaving 15 bases between them. There are 14 residues in the CDR3. Germline V gene sequence: CDR1 LNHDA, CDR2 SQIVND (reference sequence). This chain's CDR3 is CASTPGAFNNEQFF. The CDR3 nucleotides read TGTGCCAGTACCCCAGGAGCGTTCAACAATGAGCAGTTCTTC.

This clone has just a few counts. V usage is TRBV18 and J usage is TRBJ2-7; 7 bases fit TRBD2. Germline V lookup: CDR1 KGHSH, CDR2 LQKENI. The CDR3 sequence is 16 residues long. The trim removed 6 bases at V and 5 bases at J, leaving 16 bases unmatched. The CDR3 nucleotides are TGTGCCAGCTCCCACCGGGGAGTGGCGGGAGCGGACGAGCAGTACTTC. This encodes CASSHRGVAGADEQYF. Based on the CDR3 plus reference TRBV18 and TRBJ2-7, the full variable domain is NAGVMQNPRHLVRRRGQEARLRCSPMKGHSHVYWYRQLPEEGLKFMVYLQKENIIDESGMPKERFSAEFPKEGPSILRIQQVVRGDSAAYFCASSHRGVAGADEQYFGPGTRLTVT.